The clone carrying this T cell receptor (beta chain) was observed at least ten times. The antigen is undetermined. Clinicians diagnosed using symptoms, serum thyroxine, TRAb, thyroid ultrasound and orbital computed tomography. RNA served as the template for amplifying TCR beta CDR3 regions. The first-round RT-PCR employed HTBI primers together with the Qiagen OneStep RT-PCR kit. A multiplex PCR was then performed as the second round. TCRdb re-called the multiplex PCR reads with MiXCR, one entry per CDR3 protein. The table records about 500,000 distinct CDR3 sequences, 13% to 15% of them present only once. The sample originates from a study of Graves' ophthalmopathy and Graves' hyperthyroidism. Study findings and constraints: Among thyroid clonotypes expanded above 0.001 frequency, most also appeared in blood.

The CDR3 extends over 14 amino acids. With V trimmed by 6 bases and J by 4 bases, 7 bases remained unmatched. Germline loops: CDR1 MNHNS, CDR2 SASEGT. This sequence originates from a woman aged 30 to 39 with Graves' ophthalmopathy. The specimen sequenced was blood. V usage is TRBV6-1 and J usage is TRBJ1-1; 8 nucleotides match TRBD1. The DNA for the CDR3 is TGTGCCAGCAGCCAGGGGGCCGGGGCCACTGAAGCTTTCTTT. This codes for CASSQGAGATEAFF.